The clone carrying this T cell receptor beta chain was detected a few times. The antigen is undetermined. These data are taken from a study of T-cell reconstitution after alpha-beta-depleted transplantation in children. Study results and limitations: Expanded clones from the graft, numbering several hundred, reportedly supplied alpha-beta T cells about two months after transplant. A year had passed since transplant, and T-cell counts and diversity by then came mostly from newly produced T cells.

Germline CDR1 and CDR2: MGHRA and YSYEKL. The CDR3 sequence is 15 residues long. V gave up 0 bases and J gave up 5 bases, with 11 bases separating them. A library of TCRbeta sequences, prepared with unique molecular identifiers, was generated. MiXCR, applied by TCRdb to the PCR reads, yields one record per CDR3 protein. The sample shows roughly 570,000 distinct CDR3 sequences, 27% of them seen only once. The sample in question was PBMCs, obtained before TCRalphabeta/CD19-depleted stem cell transplant. The source of this sequence is a boy in the first two years of life with Wiskott-Aldrich syndrome, due to receive a stem cell transplant. The V call is TRBV4-1, the J call TRBJ1-5; D not certain. CDR3 in amino acids: CASSQEVRSYQPQHF. DNA of the CDR3: TGCGCCAGCAGCCAAGAGGTGCGCAGCTATCAGCCCCAGCATTTT.